This TCR beta chain was profiled in a study of cytomegalovirus exposure and HLA in healthy donors (dated by TCRdb to the late 2010s). In the study overall: According to an earlier analysis of a few hundred of the donors, about 170 million T cells yielded some 110 million unique TCR beta sequences and about 280 Gb of sequence data. About 310 gigabases of sequencing data and roughly 90 million unique TCR sequences were included in an early release covering 550 to 800 HLA-typed donors. Among the roughly 390 genotyped donors, around 81% belonged to the genetic ancestry cluster associated with self-reported Caucasian donors. The aim of the study was to test whether cataloging public T cell receptors could identify signatures of past pathogen exposure. Using immunosequencing, the study profiled T cell repertoires from fewer than 850 subjects and related those repertoires to cytomegalovirus serostatus. Along with the roughly 670-subject first cohort, a separate validation cohort of over a hundred different subjects was used. The study combined high-throughput TCR immunosequencing, statistical association of individual TCRs with disease status, and machine learning to predict cytomegalovirus infection status. A later analysis re-analyzed previously published TCR beta repertoires from hundreds of donors and added high-resolution HLA genotyping to study TCR occurrence patterns. Rather than using new phenotypic data, the later analysis identified candidate immune exposures from TCR beta sequences and from how often those sequences occurred across donors. An earlier analysis of more than 450 of the donors used high-throughput TCR beta sequencing to judge whether each TCR beta V gene segment behaved as functional or pseudogenic. Donor age, sex, ethnicity and CMV serostatus were compiled together with the repertoire data. A later genetic analysis used genome-wide SNP genotypes for about 65% of the 666 donors, treating that subset as a discovery cohort. All discovery cohort repertoires had been generated on a single sequencing platform. HLA typing covered class I and class II loci at four-digit resolution. Typing coverage varied by locus: 629-630 donors for A, B, C, DRB1 and DQB1; around 560 for DQA1; nearly 610 for DPA1; approximately 470 for DPB1. Several DR-DQ haplotypes were treated as single units for association and clustering because of strong linkage in the cohort. Among 398 genotyped donors of the cohort, an average of roughly 230,000 unique TCR beta nucleotide sequences was sequenced per donor, of which 15% to 20% were non-productive. Findings and caveats that apply to the study as a whole: In a later analysis, 16,951 TCR beta sequences were associated with specific HLA alleles at a false discovery rate of 0.05. In both the original and validation cohorts, the classifier was reported to diagnose cytomegalovirus status with high specificity and sensitivity. A further reported finding was that TCR beta sequences accurately predicted the HLA-A and HLA-B alleles for most subjects in the first cohort. It was suggested by the authors that the approach could potentially be generalized to other disease states and immunological phenotypes. Because HLA typing was unavailable for some donors at each locus, only the typed subset was used in association tests. A cluster of highly shared sequence variants was judged likely to be a technical artifact of the sequencing pipeline. When HLA alleles, especially DR and DQ, strongly co-occurred, attributing TCR associations to individual alleles was difficult. The cohort was sequenced for TCR beta chains only, and without alpha or paired-chain data the features that could be detected were limited. An earlier analysis of around 600 of the donors showed that most TCR beta V segments appeared in productive rearrangements either about 87% or about 30% of the time, which broadly matched IMGT annotations. Across donors, most TCR sequences were observed very rarely, whereas some public TCRs were present in many individuals. Three of the identified cytomegalovirus-associated TCR beta chains were confirmed in vitro to be specific for cytomegalovirus antigens. In a later analysis, the rate of TCR association differed among HLA loci, with DRB1 alleles having the most associated TCRs and HLA-C alleles having the fewest. Most CMV-associated TCR beta chains appeared to be HLA-restricted in a later analysis, and the HLA associations seemed to be driven largely by CMV exposure. Correlated functional status among segregating V segments might reflect linkage disequilibrium, but an unknown experimental factor could not be ruled out. The study gave a list of about 160 TCR beta chains associated with cytomegalovirus. A later genetic analysis reported fewer N-insertions in productive TCRs among donors in an Asian-associated ancestry cluster than the approximately 670-donor mean. Several of the top co-occurrence clusters appeared to be linked to parvovirus B19, influenza, CMV and Epstein-Barr virus, according to a later analysis. In a later analysis, HLA-associated TCR beta chains were found to be more clonally expanded and to have lower generation probabilities than equally common non-associated chains. Sequencing depth was assumed to be roughly uniform across donors in the presence/absence analyses, though that assumption may not hold. An association between a missense DCLRE1C variant and V-gene and J-gene trimming of TCR beta chains was found in a later genetic analysis and replicated in an independent cohort. Because counts were too low, about 18 rarely observed V segments, including chromosome 9 orphons, were excluded from the earlier analysis of 587 of the donors. Because the 87-base-pair reads could not distinguish some IMGT-functional V segments, including TRBV6-2 and TRBV6-3, those segments were excluded. Immune exposure information for the cohort was limited to CMV serostatus.

Libraries were prepared through the immunoSEQ multiplex PCR assay. The multiplex PCR relied on a mix of 60 forward primers for TCR Vbeta segments and 13 reverse primers for TCR Jbeta segments. The CDR3 region of rearranged TCR beta genes was amplified from genomic DNA with a multiplex PCR assay. The amplified TCR beta libraries were sequenced on the Illumina HiSeq System as 87-base-pair reads. Per the authors' processing: Across the 700 or so repertoires, a later analysis counted approximately 75 million unique TCR beta chains, roughly 11 million of which were shared by at least two donors. Raw reads were error-corrected and collapsed into unique sequences by a nearest-neighbor algorithm in which closely related sequences were merged to remove PCR and sequencing errors. To assign V, D and J gene segments, CDR3 sequences were aligned to IMGT reference sequences. For a sequence to be retained, a match of at least six nucleotides was required to both a V gene segment and a J gene segment. A rearrangement counted as productive if the CDR3 had no stop codons and remained in frame with V and J, and every other rearrangement counted as non-productive. CDR3 was defined by IMGT convention, running from the second conserved V-encoded cysteine to the conserved J-encoded phenylalanine. The earlier analysis of fewer than 750 of the donors excluded sequences that lacked an unambiguous match to a single V gene segment. An earlier analysis of just under 600 of the donors called V segments functional above 56.7% productive rearrangements and segregating when the between-donor standard deviation exceeded 5%. To diagnose cytomegalovirus status from the catalog of TCR beta chain sequences, a statistical classification framework was built. In a later analysis, V and J genes were assigned by comparing TCR nucleotide sequences against IMGT/GENE-DB human TR gene sequences. A later analysis assigned CDR3 sequences and most-parsimonious VDJ recombination scenarios with the TCRdist pipeline. In a later analysis, every TCR beta chain was defined by the combination of its CDR3 amino acid sequence and its V-gene family, and reads without a unique V-gene family were dropped. A later analysis removed roughly 590 highly shared, low-generation-probability nucleotide sequences to deal with suspected cross-contamination and a sequencing artifact. In a later analysis, a clonal expansion index for each public chain was calculated from normalized within-repertoire ranks of inferred template counts. In a later analysis, generation probabilities were computed using a VDJ recombination model fitted to out-of-frame rearrangements, and the results were checked against IGoR. In a later analysis, TCR-TCR, TCR-HLA and TCR-CMV co-occurrence was scored with hypergeometric tests, and a repertoire-size bias correction was applied to TCR pairs. In a later analysis, false discovery rates were estimated by permuting HLA or CMV assignments 20 times. In a later analysis, co-occurring TCRs were grouped using DBSCAN, and TCRdist sequence similarity was added for clustering within HLA-allele-positive subsets. Repertoires with fewer than 30,000 or more than 120,000 public chains were left out of co-occurrence clustering, as were several repertoires with anomalous nucleotide sharing. As stored in TCRdb, this immuneACCESS dataset retains in-frame rearrangements with V and J assigned. A fraction of the clones does not appear; measured against another copy, unresolved V genes explain less than half of the discrepancy, and the remainder lacks a known reason. For V, J and clone size, that table is used; D and trimming come from the DNA. This sample has some 94,000 clones in its table, and roughly 69% of those were observed once. The ten largest clones represent roughly 2.8% of the sample.

The cohort consisted of approximately 670 healthy bone marrow donors. All cohort members were sampled while nominally healthy, although unrecorded immune exposures were likely present. The donor tested CMV seronegative, placing the donor among the 352 seronegative members of the cohort. A peripheral blood sample was provided by each donor, and peripheral blood mononuclear cells were used for TCR beta sequencing. Genomic DNA was extracted from the blood cell samples with the Qiagen DNeasy Blood Extraction Kit. Of note for this clone: Its antigen is not yet known. No clone much larger than this one lies a single base away; base qualities are absent.

V and J lose 1 base and 4 bases, and a span of 7 bases separates them. The CDR3 runs 13 amino acids, cysteine and phenylalanine included. Only CDR3 DNA is held: 39 bases, read in frame from base 1. CDR1 MGHDK and CDR2 SYGVNS are derived from the germline V gene. What was sequenced was PBMCs. The sequence came from a man aged 50-59 years in good health and CMV-seronegative. This sequence uses TRBV25-1 and TRBJ1-2; TRBD1 might be the D gene, on 5 matching bases. The CDR3 has the sequence CASSESGGYGYTF. The base sequence is TGTGCCAGCAGTGAATCGGGGGGCTATGGCTACACCTTC.